Included here is one T cell receptor beta chain sequence, with context. Its antigen is unknown. The CDR3 totals 11 residues. CDR1 and CDR2 from the germline V gene are MNHNY and SVGAGI (reference sequence). V lost 6 bases to trimming and J lost 4 bases, with 7 bases between them. CD4+CD25+CD127- Tregs, CD4+CD25- non-Tregs, CD4 and CD8 cells were sorted. The source of the sample is a study of Tregs in tolerant kidney transplant recipients. Study findings and constraints: Biological reproducibility was not directly addressed, but technical replication error appeared minimal. Findings come from small patient numbers and require larger validation.

The assay was immunoSEQ multiplex PCR, and TCRdb's table has in-frame clones only and misses some. There are roughly 120,000 clones in the sample; 92% occur only once, and over 0.5% lies in the top ten. The TCR comes from a human donor in good health. The chain carries TRBV6-6 and TRBJ2-7; no clear D gene. Sequenced input: CD4+ T cells from blood. In DNA, the CDR3 is TGTGCCAGCAGAAGTAGATACGAGCAGTACTTC. Protein product: CASRSRYEQYF.